This TCR beta chain originates from a study of OX40 agonist ivuxolimab in advanced cancers. Across the study: Eligibility rules accepted prior anti-PD-1, anti-PD-L1 or anti-CTLA-4 therapy, and 30% to 40% had some.

The study's findings and limits: Researchers report that CD8+ T cells had, on average, more expanded clones than CD4+.

In the case of this clone: Its antigen is unidentified.

Data came from immunoSEQ multiplex PCR; TCRdb stores just in-frame clones and leaves some out. The table has about 120,000 clones, just under 95% seen once. Patients were ruled out by autoimmune disease history or systemic immunosuppression. Trimming cost V 6 bases and J 0 bases; bases outside gene matches: 8. This CDR3 comprises 16 residues. Germline V gene data show CDR1 as SGHAT and CDR2 as FQNNGV. The sequences come from CD4+ or CD8+ T cells sorted from blood, collected in a trial of the OX40 agonist ivuxolimab. The clonotype originates from an adult with an advanced solid tumor such as melanoma, head and neck, liver or kidney cancer. The J gene is TRBJ2-3, the V gene TRBV11-2; TRBD2 matches 8 bases. The CDR3 reads CASSRFRGGSTDTQYF. The DNA of the CDR3 is TGTGCCAGCAGTCGGTTTCGGGGGGGGAGCACAGATACGCAGTATTTT. The full variable domain, with the rest looked up from reference TRBV11-2 and TRBJ2-3, is EAGVAQSPRYKIIEKRQSVAFWCNPISGHATLYWYQQILGQGPKLLIQFQNNGVVDDSQLPKDRFSAERLKGVDSTLKIQPAKLEDSAVYLCASSRFRGGSTDTQYFGPGTRLTVL.